What follows are 3 T cell receptor beta chains derived from one specimen sequenced in a study of T cell repertoires in aging, cancer and after chemotherapy. The template was genomic DNA from peripheral blood, not RNA. Multiplex touch-down PCR with TRB-A/B primers amplified rearranged V-D-J TRB sequences. Each CDR3 protein gets one entry after TCRdb re-called the multiplex PCR reads with MiXCR. Of some 6,000 distinct CDR3 sequences listed, under 25% are singletons. The source material was blood. The receptors here all came from a human donor in good health.

This clonotype qualifies as medium-sized (0.01 to 0.1%). The chain joins TRBV6-1 to TRBJ2-1; 10 bases line up with TRBD1. The junction had 5 bases not matched to a gene; V was cut back by 9 bases and J by 6 bases. Germline loops: CDR1 MNHNS, CDR2 SASEGT. The CDR3 totals 13 residues. The CDR3 nucleotides are TGTGCCAGTGGGACAGGGGTTCGCAATGAGCAGTTCTTC. This translates into CASGTGVRNEQFF.

This clonotype is medium-sized within its sample. The chain has TRBV19 and TRBJ1-4; D not certain. The CDR3 has 15 residues. Germline-derived CDR1 and CDR2 are LNHDA and SQIVND (reference sequence). V was clipped by 3 bases and J by 0 bases, with 8 bases between them. CDR3 in amino acids: CASSILQPTNEKLFF. The DNA of the CDR3 is TGTGCCAGTAGTATTCTCCAGCCAACTAATGAAAAACTGTTTTTT.

The V call is TRBV20-1, the J call TRBJ2-1, with a possible D match to TRBD1 (5 bases). The CDR3 covers 14 residues. Germline V CDR1 and CDR2: DFQATT, SNEGSKA (reference sequence). Trimming took 6 bases from V and 7 from J, leaving 19 bases between them. CDR3 coding DNA: TGCAGTGCCCCCTGGGGCGGAACTACAAATGAGCAGTTCTTC. This translates into CSAPWGGTTNEQFF.